The entry below gives a single T cell receptor (beta chain) sequence along with its context. The antigen remains undetermined. The sample is drawn from a study of T cell responses to AZD1222 COVID-19 vaccine. Profiled with immunoSEQ multiplex PCR; TCRdb holds only in-frame clones, not every one. The repertoire holds roughly 120,000 clones, with less than 95% as singletons. Trimming cost V 1 base and J 1 base, with 10 bases left between them. The V gene's germline CDR1 is SGHRS and CDR2 YFSETQ. CDR3 length equals 15 residues. Overall study results and limits: Breadth and depth of Spike-specific TCRs rose after two AZD1222 doses.

The chain joins TRBV5-1 to TRBJ2-3; the D gene is possibly TRBD2 (6 bases). This specimen was peripheral blood, taken on day 0 of AZD1222 vaccination. The sequence came from an adult in good health. CDR3: CASSLLEGGTDTQYF. CDR3 bases: TGCGCCAGCAGCTTGCTGGAGGGAGGCACAGATACGCAGTATTTT.